This T cell receptor (beta chain) was observed in a study of blood T cell repertoires in COVID-19. TCRdb's table, derived via immunoSEQ multiplex PCR, lists solely in-frame clones and lacks some. This sample has about 210,000 clones, with roughly 82% found just once. This CDR3 region has 18 residues. Germline values: CDR1 LGHNA, CDR2 YNFKEQ. The V segment lost 0 bases and the J segment 6 bases; nucleotides outside the gene matches: 14. The chain is built from TRBV4-2 and TRBJ1-5, with TRBD1 matching over 7 bases. Sample: peripheral blood. This TCR derives from a woman aged 55-69 years with COVID-19, enrolled during active disease. The CDR3 DNA is TGTGCCAGCAGCCAAGAGTGGGCAGGAAGACAGGGCAGTCAGCCCCAGCATTTT. Translating it yields CASSQEWAGRQGSQPQHF.